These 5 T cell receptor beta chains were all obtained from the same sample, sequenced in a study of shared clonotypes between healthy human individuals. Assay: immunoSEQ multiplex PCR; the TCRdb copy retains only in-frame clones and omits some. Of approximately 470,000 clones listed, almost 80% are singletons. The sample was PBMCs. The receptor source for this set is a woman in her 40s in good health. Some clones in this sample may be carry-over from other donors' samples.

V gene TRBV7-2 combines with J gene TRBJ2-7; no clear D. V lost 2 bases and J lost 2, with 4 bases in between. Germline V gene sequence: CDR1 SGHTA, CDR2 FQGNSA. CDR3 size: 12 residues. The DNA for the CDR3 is TGTGCCAGCAGCTTATCCCCCTACGAGCAGTACTTC. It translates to CASSLSPYEQYF.

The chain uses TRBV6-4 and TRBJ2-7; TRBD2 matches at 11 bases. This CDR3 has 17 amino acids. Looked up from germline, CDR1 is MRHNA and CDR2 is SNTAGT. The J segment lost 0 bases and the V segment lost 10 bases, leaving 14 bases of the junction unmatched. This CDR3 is CATNPTSGKSSSYEQYF. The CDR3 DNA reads TGTGCCACCAACCCGACTAGCGGGAAATCTAGCTCCTACGAGCAGTACTTC.

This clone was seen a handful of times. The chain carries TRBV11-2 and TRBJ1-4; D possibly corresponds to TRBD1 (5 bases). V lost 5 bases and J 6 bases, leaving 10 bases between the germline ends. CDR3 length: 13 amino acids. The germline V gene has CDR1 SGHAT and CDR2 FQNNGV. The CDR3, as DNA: TGTGCCAGCAGCCGACAGATCTATGAAAAACTGTTTTTT. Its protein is CASSRQIYEKLFF.

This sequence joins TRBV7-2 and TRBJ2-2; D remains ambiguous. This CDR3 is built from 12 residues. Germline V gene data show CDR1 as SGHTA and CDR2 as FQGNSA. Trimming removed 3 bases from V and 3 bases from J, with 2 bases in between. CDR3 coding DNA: TGTGCCAGCAGCTTTTACACCGGGGAGCTGTTTTTT. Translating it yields CASSFYTGELFF. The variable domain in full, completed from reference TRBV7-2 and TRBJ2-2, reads GAGVSQSPSNKVTEKGKDVELRCDPISGHTALYWYRQSLGQGLEFLIYFQGNSAPDKSGLPSDRFSAERTGGSVSTLTIQRTQQEDSAVYLCASSFYTGELFFGEGSRLTVL.

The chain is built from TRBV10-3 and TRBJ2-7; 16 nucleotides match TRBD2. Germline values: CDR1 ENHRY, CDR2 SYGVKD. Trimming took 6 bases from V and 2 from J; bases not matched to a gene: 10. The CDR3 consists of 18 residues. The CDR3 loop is CAIRDLPGLAGGPYEQYF. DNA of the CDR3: TGTGCCATCAGAGACCTACCGGGACTAGCGGGAGGGCCCTACGAGCAGTACTTC.